Below, one T cell receptor beta chain is given with its context. This sample is drawn from a study of OX40 agonist ivuxolimab in advanced cancers. TCRdb keeps only in-frame clones here, not all; method: immunoSEQ multiplex PCR. The data show tens of thousands of clones, with 65% to 90% seen just once and 6% to 7.5% held by the top ten. The CDR3 runs to 13 residues. CDR1 LNHNV and CDR2 YYDKDF come from the germline V gene (reference sequence). J lost 6 bases, V lost 8 bases, and 5 bases had no gene match. Specimen: CD4+ or CD8+ T cells sorted from blood, collected in a trial of the OX40 agonist ivuxolimab. The V gene is TRBV15, the J gene TRBJ2-2; 8 nucleotides line up with TRBD1. This receptor was obtained from an adult with an advanced solid tumor such as melanoma, head and neck, liver or kidney cancer. CDR3 DNA sequence: TGTGCCACCCGGGACAGGTGGGCCGGGGAGCTGTTTTTT. Protein: CATRDRWAGELFF.